This TCR beta chain originates from a study of OX40 agonist ivuxolimab in advanced cancers. Study-level background: The study gave patients intravenous ivuxolimab at 0.01 to 10 mg/kg every 2 weeks.

Data came from immunoSEQ multiplex PCR; TCRdb stores just in-frame clones and leaves some out. The table records more than 20,000 clones, more than 75% of them present only once. From germline, CDR1 is LNHDA and CDR2 SQIVND (reference sequence). The CDR3 is 17 residues long. The V gene end was trimmed by 4 bases and the J gene end by 3 bases; junction bases not matched to a gene: 9. Sequencing used CD4+ or CD8+ T cells sorted from blood, obtained in a trial of the OX40 agonist ivuxolimab. This TCR was recovered from an adult with an advanced solid tumor such as melanoma, head and neck, liver or kidney cancer. The chain employs TRBV19 and TRBJ1-5, with 10 nucleotides matching TRBD1. The CDR3 nucleotides read TGTGCCAGTAGTAATCCAGGGGACAGGGGCTTCAATCAGCCCCAGCATTTT. Protein product: CASSNPGDRGFNQPQHF.